Presented here are 6 T cell receptor beta chains from one specimen sequenced in a study of neurological immune-mediated disorders. TCRdb ran MiXCR on the 5' RACE reads and lists one entry per CDR3 protein. Here the sample spans around 53,000 distinct CDR3 sequences, roughly 4.3% being singletons. Sequenced: PBMCs. These TCRs come from a man in his fifties or sixties with multiple sclerosis.

This clonotype appeared many times. CDR3 protein: CSKTSADTQYF. CDR3 in DNA: TGCAGTAAAACTAGCGCCGATACGCAGTATTTT. The chain uses TRBV29-1 and TRBJ2-3; TRBD2 agrees at 7 bases. The CDR3 covers 11 residues. CDR1 is SQVTM, CDR2 ANQGSEA, per germline.

This clonotype was seen repeatedly, ten times or more. V is TRBV7-2 and J is TRBJ2-5; 9 bases fit TRBD1. The germline V gene has CDR1 SGHTA and CDR2 FQGNSA. This CDR3 has 15 amino acids. V shed 1 base and J 5 bases; nucleotides not matched to a gene: 5. The CDR3 sequence: CASSLEQGARETQYF. The CDR3, as DNA: TGTGCCAGCAGCTTAGAACAGGGGGCTCGCGAGACCCAGTACTTC.

This clonotype was seen many times. V and J are TRBV4-1 and TRBJ1-4; TRBD1 is a possible D gene (5 bases). The CDR3 is made up of 17 amino acids. CDR1 and CDR2 (germline): MGHRA, YSYEKL. Trimming shortened V by 4 bases and J by 5 bases, and 20 bases separated the two germline ends. The CDR3 loop reads CASSPRQGRDSNEKLFF. In DNA, the CDR3 is TGCGCCAGCAGCCCACGCCAGGGACGGGATTCGAATGAAAAACTGTTTTTT.

This clonotype has a count of ten or more. J is TRBJ1-6 and V is TRBV5-1; no definite D call. The V end was cut by 0 bases, the J end by 9 bases, with 7 bases between. The CDR3 runs to 13 residues. Germline V lookup: CDR1 SGHRS, CDR2 YFSETQ. As DNA, the CDR3 is TGCGCCAGCAGCTTGGCGGGGATTTCACCCCTCCACTTT. Protein product: CASSLAGISPLHF.

The sample holds many counts of this clonotype. The chain is built from TRBV12-3 or TRBV12-4 and TRBJ2-3, with D unclear. The germline V and J ends were trimmed by 3 bases and 6 bases, with 22 bases remaining between them. CDR3 length equals 17 residues. The CDR3 is CASSFNTQANGWDTQYF. In DNA form, the CDR3 reads TGTGCCAGCAGTTTTAACACCCAGGCCAACGGGTGGGATACGCAGTATTTT.

This clonotype was detected many times. CDR3 nucleotide sequence: TGTGCCAGCACCCGGACAGGGGGCACTGAAGCTTTCTTT. Translating it yields CASTRTGGTEAFF. The rearrangement joins TRBV5-6 to TRBJ1-1; 10 positions match TRBD1. The V gene end was trimmed by 6 bases and the J gene end by 4 bases; junction bases not matched to a gene: 3. The CDR3 extends over 13 amino acids. Germline values: CDR1 SGHDT, CDR2 YYEEEE.